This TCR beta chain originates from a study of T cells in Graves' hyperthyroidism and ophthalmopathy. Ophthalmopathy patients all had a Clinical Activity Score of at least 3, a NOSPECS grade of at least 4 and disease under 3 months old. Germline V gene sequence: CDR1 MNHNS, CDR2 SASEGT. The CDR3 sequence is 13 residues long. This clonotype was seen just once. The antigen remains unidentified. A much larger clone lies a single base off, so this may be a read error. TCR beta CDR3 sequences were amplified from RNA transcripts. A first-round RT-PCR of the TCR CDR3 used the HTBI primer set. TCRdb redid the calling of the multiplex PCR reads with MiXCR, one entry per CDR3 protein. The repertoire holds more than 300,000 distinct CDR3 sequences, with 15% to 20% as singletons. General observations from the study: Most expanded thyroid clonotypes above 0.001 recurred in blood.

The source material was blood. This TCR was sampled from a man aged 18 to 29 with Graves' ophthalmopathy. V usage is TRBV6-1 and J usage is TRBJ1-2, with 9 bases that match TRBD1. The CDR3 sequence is CAGSTGQGQGYTF. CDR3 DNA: TGTGCCGGCAGTACCGGACAGGGGCAAGGCTACACCTTC.